This note documents a single T cell receptor (beta chain) sequence. Trimming removed 4 bases at V and 5 bases at J, with 14 bases between. Germline V gene lookup returns CDR1 SEHNR and CDR2 FQNEAQ (reference sequence). The CDR3 runs to 14 residues. Vbeta (60) and Jbeta (13) primers were used in the PCR. Sequencing was performed with immunoSEQ multiplex PCR; in TCRdb, only in-frame clones are kept and a portion is missing. The repertoire table contains 45,000 to 60,000 clones. The data are from a study of cytomegalovirus exposure and HLA in healthy donors. At the level of the study: In a previous analysis, more than 90 million unique TCR beta sequences were found from roughly 180 million T cells.

The chain links TRBV7-9 to TRBJ1-1; unclear D gene. This TCR was recovered from a woman between 40 and 50 years old in good health and CMV-seronegative. The sample comprised PBMCs. The CDR3 coding sequence is TGTGCCAGCAGCTCCCCCGGAATGAGGACTGAAGCTTTCTTT. It encodes CASSSPGMRTEAFF.